Listed here are 32 T cell receptor beta chains from one sample, sequenced in a study of blood T cell repertoires in COVID-19. Sequencing used immunoSEQ multiplex PCR; TCRdb keeps in-frame clones, though not all of them. This sample carries roughly 20,000 clones, roughly nine tenths of them seen once, and the ten largest clones take 9.5% to 12%. The sequenced sample consisted of peripheral blood. The receptor set was obtained from a human donor in a cohort sampled during active COVID-19.

The CDR3 loop is CASTQRSGSGYEQFF. The CDR3 coding sequence is TGTGCCAGCACCCAAAGAAGCGGGAGTGGGTATGAGCAGTTCTTC. The rearrangement joins TRBV6-5 to TRBJ2-1; 8 bases fit TRBD2. The junction had 13 bases not matched to a gene; V was cut back by 7 bases and J by 8 bases. The length of the CDR3 is 15 residues. From germline, CDR1 is MNHEY and CDR2 SVGAGI.

The chain couples TRBV5-1 to TRBJ2-1; TRBD2 is a possible D gene (6 bases). The germline V gene encodes CDR1 SGHRS and CDR2 YFSETQ. V lost 0 bases and J lost 9, with 13 bases in between. There are 14 residues in the CDR3. The CDR3 coding sequence is TGCGCCAGCAGCTTGGTAACAGTGGGAGGTGAGCAGTTCTTC. This sequence encodes CASSLVTVGGEQFF.

The chain employs TRBV28 and TRBJ1-1; D is ambiguous. The CDR3 totals 15 residues. Germline V gives CDR1 MDHEN, CDR2 SYDVKM. V was pared by 1 base and J by 0 bases, with 9 bases between. The CDR3 protein is CASSLLQPMNTEAFF. CDR3 DNA: TGTGCCAGCAGTTTATTACAGCCTATGAACACTGAAGCTTTCTTT.

This chain connects TRBV2 to TRBJ2-5, with 7 positions matching TRBD2. Germline values: CDR1 SNHLY, CDR2 FYNNEI. This CDR3 has 12 residues. V shed 6 bases and J 5 bases; nucleotides not matched to a gene: 3. This chain's CDR3 is CASRGEGETQYF. Here the CDR3 DNA reads TGTGCCAGCAGGGGGGAGGGGGAGACCCAGTACTTC.

The table lists this clone with a count of one. The genes are TRBV7-9 and TRBJ1-5; 9 bases are shared with TRBD1. Germline assignment: CDR1 SEHNR and CDR2 FQNEAQ (reference sequence). The CDR3 is 16 residues long. With 5 bases clipped from V and 3 bases from J, the junction kept 8 bases outside the gene matches. CDR3 residues: CASSPDRGSLNQPQHF. CDR3 nucleotides: TGTGCCAGCAGCCCAGACAGGGGGAGCCTCAATCAGCCCCAGCATTTT.

The chain employs TRBV11-3 and TRBJ2-2; 9 bases are shared with TRBD2. Losses at the gene ends were 4 bases for V and 6 bases for J; bases not matched to a gene: 12. This CDR3 region has 17 residues. Germline loops: CDR1 SGHNT, CDR2 YENEEA. As DNA, the CDR3 is TGTGCCAGCAGCTCCGGTCCGGGGACTAGCTCCCCCGGGGAGCTGTTTTTT. Amino acid sequence: CASSSGPGTSSPGELFF. Combining the CDR3 with reference TRBV11-3 and TRBJ2-2 gives the whole variable domain EAGVVQSPRYKIIEKKQPVAFWCNPISGHNTLYWYLQNLGQGPELLIRYENEEAVDDSQLPKDRFSAERLKGVDSTLKIQPAELGDSAVYLCASSSGPGTSSPGELFFGEGSRLTVL.

V usage is TRBV7-6 and J usage is TRBJ2-1; D might be TRBD1 (6 bases). CDR1 and CDR2 (germline): SGHVS, FNYEAQ. CDR3 size: 15 residues. V lost 5 bases and J 4 bases, leaving 15 bases between the germline ends. This chain's CDR3 is CASSLAPGQYNEQFF. In DNA form, the CDR3 reads TGTGCCAGCAGCCTCGCCCCTGGACAGTACAATGAGCAGTTCTTC.

This clone has only a few counts. CDR3 nucleotide sequence: TGTGCCAGCACCCCCGGGCTAGCGGACTACGAGCAGTACTTC. Protein product: CASTPGLADYEQYF. The chain recombines TRBV9 with TRBJ2-7, with 7 bases lining up with TRBD2. This CDR3 has 14 amino acids. V shed 6 bases, J shed 3 bases, and the junction held 9 bases outside the gene matches. Germline V CDR1 and CDR2: SGDLS, YYNGEE.

V usage is TRBV14 and J usage is TRBJ2-3; 9 nucleotides agree with TRBD2. Trimming took 0 bases from V and 0 from J; bases not matched to a gene: 13. Germline V gives CDR1 SGHDN, CDR2 FVKESK. This CDR3 region has 20 residues. This CDR3 is CASSQDPFPTSGTSTDTQYF. The CDR3 coding sequence is TGTGCCAGCAGCCAAGACCCATTCCCGACTAGCGGAACTAGCACAGATACGCAGTATTTT.

The CDR3 here is CASSIGTGNTGELFF. The CDR3 region has the DNA TGTGCCAGCAGTATAGGGACAGGGAACACCGGGGAGCTGTTTTTT. This chain uses TRBV11-3 with TRBJ2-2; TRBD1 agrees at 8 bases. V was clipped by 6 bases and J by 1 base; unmatched bases: 4. The CDR3 has 15 amino acids. Germline V lookup: CDR1 SGHNT, CDR2 YENEEA.

The chain carries TRBV19 and TRBJ1-2; D is undetermined. V gave up 8 bases and J gave up 7 bases, with 17 bases separating them. This CDR3 has 13 residues. CDR1 is LNHDA and CDR2 is SQIVND in the germline V gene (reference sequence). CDR3 nucleotide sequence: TGTGCCAGTGAAAGGAGGGCCGCGTCTGGCTACACCTTC. Its protein is CASERRAASGYTF.

V usage is TRBV7-6 and J usage is TRBJ2-7; 11 nucleotides agree with TRBD2. The CDR3 sequence is 17 residues long. Germline V gene data show CDR1 as SGHVS and CDR2 as FNYEAQ. The V segment lost 1 base and the J segment 5 bases; nucleotides outside the gene matches: 10. For the CDR3, the DNA is TGTGCCAGCAGCTTAGGGACTAGCGGGTCAGGGGGCGACGAGCAGTACTTC. This encodes CASSLGTSGSGGDEQYF.

The chain links TRBV5-1 to TRBJ2-3; D possibly corresponds to TRBD2 (5 bases). The V end lost 0 bases, the J end lost 3 bases, and 14 bases lay between the germline ends. The CDR3 sequence is 16 residues long. From germline, CDR1 is SGHRS and CDR2 YFSETQ. The CDR3 bases are TGCGCCAGCAGCTTGGAGACCGGGGTAGCTACAGATACGCAGTATTTT. Translation gives CASSLETGVATDTQYF.

The rearrangement uses TRBV9 and TRBJ2-7, with 8 bases matching TRBD2. Germline values: CDR1 SGDLS, CDR2 YYNGEE. V shed 1 base and J 2 bases; nucleotides not matched to a gene: 5. The CDR3 runs to 15 residues. The CDR3 protein is CASSVSAGVTYEQYF. In DNA form, the CDR3 reads TGTGCCAGCAGCGTATCAGCGGGAGTGACCTACGAGCAGTACTTC.

The CDR3 is CASSLWRQGVDTQYF. As DNA, the CDR3 is TGTGCCAGCAGTTTATGGAGACAGGGGGTGGATACGCAGTATTTT. The V and J genes are TRBV27 and TRBJ2-3; TRBD1 matches at 9 bases. The CDR3 extends over 15 amino acids. Trimming at V came to 1 base and at J to 6 bases, leaving 5 bases not matched to a gene. Germline loops: CDR1 MNHEY, CDR2 SMNVEV (reference sequence).

This chain links TRBV5-1 with TRBJ2-7, with TRBD2 identical over 10 bases. The germline gives CDR1 SGHRS, CDR2 YFSETQ. The CDR3 covers 15 residues. Losses at the gene ends were 4 bases for V and 2 bases for J; bases not matched to a gene: 6. DNA for the CDR3: TGCGCCAGCAGCAGAAATAGCGGGAGGACCTACGAGCAGTACTTC. Encoded protein: CASSRNSGRTYEQYF.

The chain combines TRBV30 with TRBJ2-5, with 10 bases matching TRBD1. Trimming cost V 5 bases and J 5 bases; bases outside gene matches: 8. Per germline, CDR1 GTSNPN and CDR2 SVGIG (reference sequence). This CDR3 contains 14 residues. CDR3 in amino acids: CAWGLGTGAETQYF. The DNA for the CDR3 is TGTGCCTGGGGACTGGGGACAGGGGCGGAGACCCAGTACTTC.

This clone has only a few counts. V gene TRBV19 combines with J gene TRBJ2-7; D gene uncertain. V lost 3 bases and J lost 0, with 6 bases in between. The CDR3 has 13 residues. Germline CDR1 is LNHDA and CDR2 is SQIVND (reference sequence). CDR3 coding DNA: TGTGCCAGTAGTATTTCCGTCTCCTACGAGCAGTACTTC. It translates to CASSISVSYEQYF. Drawing the rest from reference TRBV19 and TRBJ2-7, the complete variable domain is DGGITQSPKYLFRKEGQNVTLSCEQNLNHDAMYWYRQDPGQGLRLIYYSQIVNDFQKGDIAEGYSVSREKKESFPLTVTSAQKNPTAFYLCASSISVSYEQYFGPGTRLTVT.

This chain joins TRBV6-5 and TRBJ1-4; no firm D call. Germline CDR1 is MNHEY and CDR2 is SVGAGI. Trimming left V 9 bases short and J 7 bases short, with 15 bases between. This CDR3 is built from 13 residues. The DNA for the CDR3 is TGTGCCAGTTACAGAAACCTGGGTGAAAAACTGTTTTTT. Amino acid sequence: CASYRNLGEKLFF.

The chain is built from TRBV29-1 and TRBJ2-7; 15 bases fit TRBD2. The junction had 10 bases not matched to a gene; V was cut back by 1 base and J by 0 bases. Germline V gives CDR1 SQVTM, CDR2 ANQGSEA. The CDR3 has 19 residues. CDR3 region: CSVEGQGLAGGYDSYEQYF. CDR3 in DNA: TGCAGCGTTGAAGGGCAGGGACTAGCGGGAGGTTACGACTCCTACGAGCAGTACTTC.

This chain connects TRBV6-4 to TRBJ2-1; no clear D. Germline lookup yields CDR1 MRHNA and CDR2 SNTAGT. The CDR3 runs 16 residues. Trimming took 0 bases from V and 3 from J, leaving 12 bases between them. The CDR3 coding sequence is TGTGCCAGCAGTGACTCGTGGCAGAATCGCTACAATGAGCAGTTCTTC. It encodes CASSDSWQNRYNEQFF.

The rearrangement uses TRBV5-1 and TRBJ1-2, with 9 bases lining up with TRBD1. V lost 5 bases, J lost 7 bases, and 9 bases stayed unmatched. CDR1 SGHRS and CDR2 YFSETQ come from the germline V gene. CDR3 length: 14 residues. The CDR3, as DNA: TGCGCCAGCAGACCTACAGGGGGCGAGTTTGGCTACACCTTC. As protein: CASRPTGGEFGYTF.

This clone was detected a few times. The chain recombines TRBV27 with TRBJ2-7; possibly TRBD1 for D (6 bases). V was pared by 6 bases and J by 4 bases, with 7 bases between. The germline V gene encodes CDR1 MNHEY and CDR2 SMNVEV (reference sequence). The CDR3 extends over 11 amino acids. Written as DNA, the CDR3 is TGTGCCAGCAGCAGGGGTTACGAGCAGTACTTC. Encoded protein: CASSRGYEQYF.

The V and J genes are TRBV6-5 and TRBJ1-4; TRBD1 matches at 9 bases. The V and J ends lost 6 bases and 8 bases, in that order; junction bases with no gene match: 7. The CDR3 covers 14 residues. The germline CDR1 and CDR2 sequences are MNHEY and SVGAGI. CDR3 nucleotides: TGTGCCAGCAGCTCCGACAGGGGGGTCGAAAAACTGTTTTTT. The encoded protein is CASSSDRGVEKLFF.

The rearrangement uses TRBV7-7 and TRBJ2-4, with 10 bases lining up with TRBD2. The germline V gene encodes CDR1 SSHAT and CDR2 FNYEAQ (reference sequence). The V segment lost 6 bases and the J segment 0 bases; nucleotides outside the gene matches: 14. The CDR3 is 19 residues long. CDR3 loop: CASSPPRVAGGLAKNIQYF. CDR3 in DNA: TGTGCCAGCAGTCCCCCGCGGGTAGCGGGAGGACTAGCCAAAAACATTCAGTACTTC.

The V call is TRBV18, the J call TRBJ1-1; maybe TRBD1 (5 bases). Germline CDR1 is KGHSH and CDR2 is LQKENI. Trimming stripped 4 bases from V and 1 base from J, with 10 bases between. The CDR3 totals 14 residues. The CDR3 nucleotides read TGTGCCAGCTCACTCACGGACACGAACACTGAAGCTTTCTTT. Translation gives CASSLTDTNTEAFF.

V is TRBV27 and J is TRBJ2-1; 9 bases fit TRBD2. With 5 bases clipped from V and 8 bases from J, the junction kept 10 bases outside the gene matches. CDR1 and CDR2 from the germline V gene are MNHEY and SMNVEV (reference sequence). The CDR3 contains 15 residues. The CDR3 sequence: CASSPWTSAGDEQFF. DNA for the CDR3: TGTGCCAGCAGTCCTTGGACTAGCGCAGGCGATGAGCAGTTCTTC.

The chain recombines TRBV5-4 with TRBJ1-1, with TRBD1 matching over 8 bases. With 5 bases clipped from V and 2 bases from J, the junction kept 8 bases outside the gene matches. Per the germline V gene, CDR1 is SGHNT and CDR2 is YYREEE (reference sequence). The length of the CDR3 is 15 residues. As DNA, the CDR3 is TGTGCCAGCAGTTCTGTGACAGGGGCTAACACTGAAGCTTTCTTT. Amino acid sequence: CASSSVTGANTEAFF.

The CDR3, as DNA: TGCAGCGTGCATGGACTAGCGGGAGTGGAGCAGTTCTTC. Translated: CSVHGLAGVEQFF. V gene TRBV29-1 combines with J gene TRBJ2-1, with TRBD2 matching 13 bases. Per the germline V gene, CDR1 is SQVTM and CDR2 is ANQGSEA. The CDR3 loop spans 13 amino acids. V lost 6 bases and J lost 10; bases outside the gene matches: 6.

The chain couples TRBV29-1 to TRBJ2-1; 9 nucleotides align to TRBD1. Trimming took 7 bases from V and 2 from J; bases not matched to a gene: 9. CDR3 length: 15 residues. The V gene's germline CDR1 is SQVTM and CDR2 ANQGSEA. CDR3 residues: CSGKGTGTPYNEQFF. CDR3 coding DNA: TGCAGCGGGAAAGGGACAGGGACGCCCTACAATGAGCAGTTCTTC.

This chain joins TRBV11-1 and TRBJ2-5; 8 bases are shared with TRBD2. The CDR3 covers 16 residues. J was trimmed by 1 base and V by 7 bases; bases with no gene match: 11. In germline, CDR1 is SGHAT, CDR2 FQDESV (reference sequence). This chain's CDR3 is CASTRAGGAPQETQYF. The CDR3 region has the DNA TGTGCCAGCACCCGCGCGGGGGGAGCTCCCCAAGAGACCCAGTACTTC.

This chain uses TRBV6-1 with TRBJ2-5, with D unresolved. Trimming took off 0 bases at V and 5 bases at J, with 13 bases between the two ends. The CDR3 covers 15 residues. From germline, CDR1 is MNHNS and CDR2 SASEGT. CDR3 bases: TGTGCCAGCAGTGAAGCGCGCTGGGCTCGGGAGACCCAGTACTTC. It is translated as CASSEARWARETQYF.